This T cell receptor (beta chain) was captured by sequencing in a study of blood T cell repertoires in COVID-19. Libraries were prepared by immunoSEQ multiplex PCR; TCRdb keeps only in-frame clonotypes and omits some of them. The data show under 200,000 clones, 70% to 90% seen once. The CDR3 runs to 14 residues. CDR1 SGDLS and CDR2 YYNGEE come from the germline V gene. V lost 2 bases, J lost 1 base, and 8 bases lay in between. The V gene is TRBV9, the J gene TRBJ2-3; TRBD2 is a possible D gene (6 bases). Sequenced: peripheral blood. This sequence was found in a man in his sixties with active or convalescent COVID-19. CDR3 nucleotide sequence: TGTGCCAGCAGCGTGGCGGGGCGCACAGATACGCAGTATTTT. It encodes CASSVAGRTDTQYF.